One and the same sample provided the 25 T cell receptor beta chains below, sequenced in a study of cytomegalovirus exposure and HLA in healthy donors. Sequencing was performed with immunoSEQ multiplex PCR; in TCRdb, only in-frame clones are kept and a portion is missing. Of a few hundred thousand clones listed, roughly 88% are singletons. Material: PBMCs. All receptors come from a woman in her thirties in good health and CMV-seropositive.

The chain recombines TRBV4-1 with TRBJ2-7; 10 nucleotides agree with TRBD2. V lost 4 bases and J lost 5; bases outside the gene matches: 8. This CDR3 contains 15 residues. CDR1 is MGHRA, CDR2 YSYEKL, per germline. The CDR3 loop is CASSRSGTSVNEQYF. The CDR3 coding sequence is TGCGCCAGCAGCCGCTCCGGGACTAGCGTGAACGAGCAGTACTTC.

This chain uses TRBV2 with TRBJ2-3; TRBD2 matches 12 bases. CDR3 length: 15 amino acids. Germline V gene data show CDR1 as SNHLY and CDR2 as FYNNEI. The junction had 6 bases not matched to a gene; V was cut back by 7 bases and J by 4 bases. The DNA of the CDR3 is TGTGCCAGCATGGACCGACTAGCGGGAGCAGATACGCAGTATTTT. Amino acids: CASMDRLAGADTQYF.

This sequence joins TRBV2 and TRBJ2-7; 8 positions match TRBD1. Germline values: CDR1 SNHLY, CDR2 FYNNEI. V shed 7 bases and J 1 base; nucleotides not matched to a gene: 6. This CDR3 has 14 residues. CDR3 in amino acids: CASTPGTGSYEQYF. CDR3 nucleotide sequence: TGTGCCAGCACCCCCGGGACAGGATCCTACGAGCAGTACTTC.

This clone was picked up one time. This chain's CDR3 is CASSLVTENEQFF. In DNA form, the CDR3 reads TGTGCCAGCAGCTTAGTAACAGAGAATGAGCAGTTCTTC. The chain is built from TRBV13 and TRBJ2-1; no clear D. CDR1 is PRHDT and CDR2 is FYEKMQ in the germline V gene (reference sequence). V was clipped by 1 base and J by 7 bases, with 8 bases between them. The CDR3 contains 13 residues.

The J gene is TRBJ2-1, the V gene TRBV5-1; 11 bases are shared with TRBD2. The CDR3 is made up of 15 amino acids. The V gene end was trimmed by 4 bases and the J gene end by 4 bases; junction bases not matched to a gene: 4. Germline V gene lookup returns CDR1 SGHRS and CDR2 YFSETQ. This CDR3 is CASSLGLAVYNEQFF. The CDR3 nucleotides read TGCGCCAGCAGCCTGGGACTAGCGGTTTACAATGAGCAGTTCTTC.

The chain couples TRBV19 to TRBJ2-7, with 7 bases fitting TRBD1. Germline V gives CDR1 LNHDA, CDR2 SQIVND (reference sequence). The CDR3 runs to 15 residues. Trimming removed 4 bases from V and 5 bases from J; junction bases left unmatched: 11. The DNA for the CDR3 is TGTGCCAGTAGTAGCAGGGGGACATTCGTCAACGAGCAGTACTTC. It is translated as CASSSRGTFVNEQYF.

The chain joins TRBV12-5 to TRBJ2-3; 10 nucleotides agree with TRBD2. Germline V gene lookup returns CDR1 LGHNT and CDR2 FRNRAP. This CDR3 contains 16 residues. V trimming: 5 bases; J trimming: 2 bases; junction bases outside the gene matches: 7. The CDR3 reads CASGSGTSVTTDTQYF. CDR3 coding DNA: TGTGCTAGTGGTAGCGGGACTAGCGTCACCACAGATACGCAGTATTTT.

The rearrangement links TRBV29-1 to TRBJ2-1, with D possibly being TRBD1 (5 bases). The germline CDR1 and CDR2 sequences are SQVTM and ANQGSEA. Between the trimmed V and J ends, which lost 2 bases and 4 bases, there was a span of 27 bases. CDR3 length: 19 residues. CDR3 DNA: TGCAGCGTTGAAAACTTCGGGTATAGGGGTGTTTTATCGTACAATGAGCAGTTCTTC. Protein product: CSVENFGYRGVLSYNEQFF.

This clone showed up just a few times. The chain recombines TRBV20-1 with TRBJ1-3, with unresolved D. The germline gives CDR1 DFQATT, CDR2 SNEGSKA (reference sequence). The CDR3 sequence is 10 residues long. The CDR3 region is CRFSGNTIYF. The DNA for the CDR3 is TGCAGGTTTTCTGGAAACACCATATATTTT.

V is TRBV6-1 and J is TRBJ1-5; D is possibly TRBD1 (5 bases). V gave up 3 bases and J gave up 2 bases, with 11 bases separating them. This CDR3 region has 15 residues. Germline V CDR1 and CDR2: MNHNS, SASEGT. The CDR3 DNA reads TGTGCCAGCAGTGATAGGGACCTGGGCAATCAGCCCCAGCATTTT. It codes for CASSDRDLGNQPQHF.

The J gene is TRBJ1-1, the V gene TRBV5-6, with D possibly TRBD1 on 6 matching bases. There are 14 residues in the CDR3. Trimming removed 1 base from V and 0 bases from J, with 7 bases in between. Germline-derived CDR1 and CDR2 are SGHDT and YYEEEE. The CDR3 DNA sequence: TGTGCCAGCAGCTTGCAGGGGATGAACACTGAAGCTTTCTTT. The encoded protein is CASSLQGMNTEAFF.

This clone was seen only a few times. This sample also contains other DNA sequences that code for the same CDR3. The CDR3 bases are TGTGCCAGCAGCCCAGGGGCAGGGACCGGGGAGCTGTTTTTT. It is translated as CASSPGAGTGELFF. The J gene is TRBJ2-2, the V gene TRBV11-2; a weak D match, TRBD1 (6 bases). V lost 5 bases and J 5 bases, leaving 12 bases between the germline ends. This CDR3 has 14 amino acids. Germline V CDR1 and CDR2: SGHAT, FQNNGV.

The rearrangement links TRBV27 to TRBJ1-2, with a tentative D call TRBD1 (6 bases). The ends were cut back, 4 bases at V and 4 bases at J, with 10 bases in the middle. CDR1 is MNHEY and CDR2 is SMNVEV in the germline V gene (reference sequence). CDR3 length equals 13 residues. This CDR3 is CASSSTGRYGYTF. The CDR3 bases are TGTGCCAGCAGTTCAACAGGGCGCTATGGCTACACCTTC.

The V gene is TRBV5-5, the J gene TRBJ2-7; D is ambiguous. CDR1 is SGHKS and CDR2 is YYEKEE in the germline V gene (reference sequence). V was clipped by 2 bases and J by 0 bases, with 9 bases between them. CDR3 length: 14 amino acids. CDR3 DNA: TGTGCCAGCAGCTTAGGACCTTACTCCTACGAGCAGTACTTC. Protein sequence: CASSLGPYSYEQYF.

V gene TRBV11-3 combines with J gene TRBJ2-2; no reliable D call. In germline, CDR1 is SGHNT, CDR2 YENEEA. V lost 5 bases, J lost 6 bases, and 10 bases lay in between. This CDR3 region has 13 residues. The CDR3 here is CASSRTIAGELFF. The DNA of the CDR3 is TGTGCCAGCAGCCGTACCATTGCCGGGGAGCTGTTTTTT.

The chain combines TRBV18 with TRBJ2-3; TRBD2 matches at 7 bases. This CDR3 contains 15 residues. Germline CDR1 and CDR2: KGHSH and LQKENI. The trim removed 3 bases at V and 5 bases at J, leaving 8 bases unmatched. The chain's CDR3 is CASSPYGGSVDTQYF. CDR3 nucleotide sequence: TGTGCCAGCTCACCGTACGGGGGGTCCGTAGATACGCAGTATTTT.

CDR3 sequence (DNA): TGTGCCTGGAGTGTACAAGGTACAGTCTATGGCTACACCTTC. Translating it yields CAWSVQGTVYGYTF. The chain has TRBV30 and TRBJ1-2; D gene ambiguous. CDR1 is GTSNPN and CDR2 is SVGIG in the germline V gene (reference sequence). Trimming removed 0 bases at V and 4 bases at J, with 12 bases between. The CDR3 is 14 amino acids.

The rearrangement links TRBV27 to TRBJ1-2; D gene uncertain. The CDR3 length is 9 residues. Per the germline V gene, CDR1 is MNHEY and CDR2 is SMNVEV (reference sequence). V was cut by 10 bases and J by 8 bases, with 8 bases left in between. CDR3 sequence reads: CATARGYTF. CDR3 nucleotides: TGTGCCACCGCTAGGGGCTACACCTTC.

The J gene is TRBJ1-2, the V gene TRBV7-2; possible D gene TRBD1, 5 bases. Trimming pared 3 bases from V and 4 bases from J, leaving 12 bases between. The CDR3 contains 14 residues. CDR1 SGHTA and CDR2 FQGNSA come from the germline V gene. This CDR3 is CASSFGAGTYGYTF. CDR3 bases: TGTGCCAGCAGCTTTGGGGCAGGAACCTATGGCTACACCTTC. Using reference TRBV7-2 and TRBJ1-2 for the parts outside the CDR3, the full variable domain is GAGVSQSPSNKVTEKGKDVELRCDPISGHTALYWYRQSLGQGLEFLIYFQGNSAPDKSGLPSDRFSAERTGGSVSTLTIQRTQQEDSAVYLCASSFGAGTYGYTFGSGTRLTVV.

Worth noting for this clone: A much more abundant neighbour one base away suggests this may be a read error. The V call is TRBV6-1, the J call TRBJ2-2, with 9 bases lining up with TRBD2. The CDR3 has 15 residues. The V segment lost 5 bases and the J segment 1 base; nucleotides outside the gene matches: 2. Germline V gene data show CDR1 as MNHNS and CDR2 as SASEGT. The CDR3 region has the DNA TGTGCCAGCAGTATGACTAGCGGGAACACCGGGGAGCTGTTTTTT. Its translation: CASSMTSGNTGELFF.

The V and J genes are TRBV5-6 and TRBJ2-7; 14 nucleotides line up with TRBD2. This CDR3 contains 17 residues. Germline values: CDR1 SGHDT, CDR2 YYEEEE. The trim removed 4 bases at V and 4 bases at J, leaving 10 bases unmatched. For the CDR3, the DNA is TGTGCCAGCAGCCCGGGACTAGCGGGAGAAAACCGATACGAGCAGTACTTC. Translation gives CASSPGLAGENRYEQYF.

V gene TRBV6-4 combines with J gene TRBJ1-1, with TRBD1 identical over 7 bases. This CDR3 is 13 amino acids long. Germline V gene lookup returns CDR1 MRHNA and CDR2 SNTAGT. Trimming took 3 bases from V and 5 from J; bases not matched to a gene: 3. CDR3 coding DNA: TGTGCCAGCAGTGATCAGGGGGGGACTGAAGCTTTCTTT. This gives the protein CASSDQGGTEAFF.

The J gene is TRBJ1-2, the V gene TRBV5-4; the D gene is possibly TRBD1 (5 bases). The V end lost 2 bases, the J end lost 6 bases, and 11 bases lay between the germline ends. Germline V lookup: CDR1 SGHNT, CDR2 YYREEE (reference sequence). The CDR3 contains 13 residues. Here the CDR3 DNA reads TGTGCCAGCAGCTTAGTCCAGGGTAATGGCTACACCTTC. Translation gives CASSLVQGNGYTF.

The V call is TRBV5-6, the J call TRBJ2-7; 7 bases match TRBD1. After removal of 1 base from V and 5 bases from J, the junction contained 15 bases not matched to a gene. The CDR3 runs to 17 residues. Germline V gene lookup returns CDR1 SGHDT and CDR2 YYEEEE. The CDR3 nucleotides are TGTGCCAGCAGCTTGTCCCACGACAGGGTCATCGGCAACGAGCAGTACTTC. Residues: CASSLSHDRVIGNEQYF.

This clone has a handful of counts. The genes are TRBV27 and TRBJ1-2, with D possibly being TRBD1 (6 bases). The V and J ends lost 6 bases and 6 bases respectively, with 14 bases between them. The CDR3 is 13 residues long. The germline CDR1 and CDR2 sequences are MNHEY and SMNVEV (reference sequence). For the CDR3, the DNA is TGTGCCAGCAGGAATACAGGGCCGGATGGCTACACCTTC. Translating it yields CASRNTGPDGYTF.